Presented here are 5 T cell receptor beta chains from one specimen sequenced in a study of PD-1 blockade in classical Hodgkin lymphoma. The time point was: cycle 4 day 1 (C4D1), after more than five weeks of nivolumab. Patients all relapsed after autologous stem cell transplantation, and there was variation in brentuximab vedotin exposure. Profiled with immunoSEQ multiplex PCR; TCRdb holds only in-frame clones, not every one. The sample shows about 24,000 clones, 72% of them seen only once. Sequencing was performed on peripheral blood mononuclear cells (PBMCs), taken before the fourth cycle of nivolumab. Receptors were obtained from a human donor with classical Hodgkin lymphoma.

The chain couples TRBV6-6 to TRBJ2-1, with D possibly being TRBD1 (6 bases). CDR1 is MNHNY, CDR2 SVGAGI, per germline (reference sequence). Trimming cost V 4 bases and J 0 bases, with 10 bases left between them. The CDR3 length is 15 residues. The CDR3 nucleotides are TGTGCCAGCAGTTCGGACAGCCGCTCCTACAATGAGCAGTTCTTC. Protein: CASSSDSRSYNEQFF.

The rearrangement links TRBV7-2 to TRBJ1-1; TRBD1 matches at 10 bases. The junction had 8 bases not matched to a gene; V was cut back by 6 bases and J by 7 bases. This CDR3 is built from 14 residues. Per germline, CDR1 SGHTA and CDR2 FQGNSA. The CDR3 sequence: CASRMDRGNIEAFF. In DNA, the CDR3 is TGTGCCAGCAGGATGGACAGGGGGAATATTGAAGCTTTCTTT. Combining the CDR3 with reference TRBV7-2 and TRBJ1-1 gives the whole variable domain GAGVSQSPSNKVTEKGKDVELRCDPISGHTALYWYRQSLGQGLEFLIYFQGNSAPDKSGLPSDRFSAERTGGSVSTLTIQRTQQEDSAVYLCASRMDRGNIEAFFGQGTRLTVV.

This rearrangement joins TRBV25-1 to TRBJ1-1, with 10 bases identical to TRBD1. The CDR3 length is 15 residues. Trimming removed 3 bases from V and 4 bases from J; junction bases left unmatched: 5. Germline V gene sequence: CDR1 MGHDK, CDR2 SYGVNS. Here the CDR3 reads CASSDLGQGGTEAFF. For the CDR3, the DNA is TGTGCCAGCAGTGACCTTGGACAGGGGGGCACTGAAGCTTTCTTT.

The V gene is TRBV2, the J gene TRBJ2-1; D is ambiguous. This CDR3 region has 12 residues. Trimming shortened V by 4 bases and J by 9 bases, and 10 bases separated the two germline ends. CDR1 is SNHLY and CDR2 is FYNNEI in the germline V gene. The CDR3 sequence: CASSAPPGEQFF. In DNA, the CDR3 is TGTGCCAGCAGTGCTCCTCCCGGTGAGCAGTTCTTC.

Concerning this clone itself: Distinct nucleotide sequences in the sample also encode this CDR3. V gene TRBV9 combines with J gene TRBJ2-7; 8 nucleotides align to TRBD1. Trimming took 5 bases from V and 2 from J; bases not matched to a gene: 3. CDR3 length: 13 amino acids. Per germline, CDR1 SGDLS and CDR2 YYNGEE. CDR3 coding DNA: TGTGCCAGCAGTGGACAGGGAGCCTACGAGCAGTACTTC. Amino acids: CASSGQGAYEQYF.